This T cell receptor (beta chain) was sequenced for a study of shared clonotypes between healthy human individuals. Across the whole study: Per donor, CD8 memory used one plate, CD8 naive used two, CD4 memory used three and CD4 naive used three. Findings and limits, study-wide: Sharing across four donors was highest in naive CD4 (roughly 5%) and lowest in memory CD8 (0.4%). Although depth was large, rarefaction showed that sequencing of the sorted subsets was incomplete.

Assay used: immunoSEQ multiplex PCR; TCRdb lists only in-frame clones, some missing. This repertoire shows some 1 million clones, about 70% found once; its top ten account for 1.5%. CDR3 length: 17 residues. Germline-derived CDR1 and CDR2 are MGHRA and YSYEKL. Trimming left V 1 base short and J 2 bases short, with 18 bases between. This clone was seen a few times. Its antigen remains unidentified. The sequence was collected from a man younger than 30 in good health. The sample was memory CD4+ T cells sorted from blood. Subset given: CD45RA-negative fraction. The chain recombines TRBV4-1 with TRBJ2-7; D remains ambiguous. CDR3 region: CASSQAGRRIIPYEQYF. In nucleotides, the CDR3 is TGCGCCAGCAGCCAAGCCGGAAGAAGAATAATCCCCTACGAGCAGTACTTC.